The 4 T cell receptor beta chains in this list originate from one sample, sequenced in a study of T cells in Graves' hyperthyroidism and ophthalmopathy (dated by TCRdb to between 2018 and 2020). The method behind the library was multiplex PCR. TCRdb records Illumina HiSeq 2000 as the sequencer. The TCR beta CDR3 regions were amplified from RNA transcripts. For the first round of RT-PCR on the TCR CDR3, the HTBI primer set was used together with the Qiagen OneStep RT-PCR kit. In-frame beta chains were kept once TCRdb had trimmed the public reads at Q25 with fastp and called clones with MiXCR. Each entry merges the rows of one CDR3 protein and shows their most common DNA and genes. In this sample the table shows under 750,000 distinct CDR3 sequences, 15% to 20% of which occur a single time. Together, the top ten hold 16% of the sample. Material: blood. These receptor sequences come from a woman in her 50s with Graves' hyperthyroidism that later progressed to Graves' ophthalmopathy.

This CDR3 reads CASASDEQFF. CDR3 sequence (DNA): TGTGCTAGCGCAAGCGATGAGCAGTTCTTC. V and J are TRBV12-5 and TRBJ2-1; D is unresolved. This CDR3 spans 10 amino acids. CDR1 is LGHNT and CDR2 is FRNRAP in the germline V gene. The germline V and J ends were trimmed by 9 bases and 8 bases, with 8 bases remaining between them.

This clonotype turned up a few times. The rearrangement links TRBV19 to TRBJ2-7; 9 nucleotides match TRBD1. There are 14 residues in the CDR3. Germline CDR1 is LNHDA and CDR2 is SQIVND (reference sequence). V lost 5 bases, J lost 4 bases, and 6 bases stayed unmatched. In DNA, the CDR3 is TGTGCCAGTAGTGCGAAGGGACAGGGTTACGAGCAGTACTTC. It is translated as CASSAKGQGYEQYF.

Details on this clonotype: This could be a read error, since a much larger clone is one nucleotide away. The CDR3 here is CASSDVGEQATQYF. CDR3 DNA: TGTGCCAGCAGTGATGTGGGGGAGCAGGCGACCCAGTACTTC. The J gene is TRBJ2-5, the V gene TRBV6-1, with D tentatively TRBD1 or TRBD2 (5 bases each). The CDR3 sequence is 14 residues long. Trimming left V 3 bases short and J 7 bases short, with 15 bases between. The germline CDR1 and CDR2 sequences are MNHNS and SASEGT.

This clonotype was picked up a small number of times. A much more abundant neighbour one base away suggests this may be a read error. The CDR3 DNA follows: TGTGCCAGCAGCAAACAGGGGGAGGACACTGAAGCTTTCTTT. Residues: CASSKQGEDTEAFF. The rearrangement joins TRBV12-3 or TRBV12-4 to TRBJ1-1, with 8 bases that match TRBD1. The CDR3 covers 14 residues. V gave up 6 bases and J gave up 3 bases; unmatched junction bases: 6.